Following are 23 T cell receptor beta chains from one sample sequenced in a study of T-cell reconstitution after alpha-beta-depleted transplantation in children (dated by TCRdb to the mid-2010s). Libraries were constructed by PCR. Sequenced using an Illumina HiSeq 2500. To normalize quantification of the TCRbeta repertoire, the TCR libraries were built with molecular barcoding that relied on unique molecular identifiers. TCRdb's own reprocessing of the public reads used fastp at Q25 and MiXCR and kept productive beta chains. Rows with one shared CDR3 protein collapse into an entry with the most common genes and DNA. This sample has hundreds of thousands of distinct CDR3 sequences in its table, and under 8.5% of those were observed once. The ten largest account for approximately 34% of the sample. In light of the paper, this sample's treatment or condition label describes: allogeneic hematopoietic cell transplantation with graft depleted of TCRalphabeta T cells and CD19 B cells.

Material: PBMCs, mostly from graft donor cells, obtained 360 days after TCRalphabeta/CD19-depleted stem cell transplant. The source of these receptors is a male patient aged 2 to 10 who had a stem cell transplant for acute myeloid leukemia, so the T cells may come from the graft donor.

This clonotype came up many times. CDR3 sequence reads: CASSGRRNTEAFF. As DNA, the CDR3 is TGTGCCAGCAGTGGCAGGAGAAACACTGAAGCTTTCTTT. The chain links TRBV2 to TRBJ1-1; unclear D gene. The CDR3 has 13 residues. Germline V gives CDR1 SNHLY, CDR2 FYNNEI. V lost 4 bases to trimming and J lost 2 bases, with 8 bases between them.

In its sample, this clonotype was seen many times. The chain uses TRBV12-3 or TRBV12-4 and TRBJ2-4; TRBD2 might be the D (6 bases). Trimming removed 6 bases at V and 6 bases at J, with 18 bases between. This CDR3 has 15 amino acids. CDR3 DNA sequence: TGTGCCAGCAGGCGTGCGGGGACCAGAGGAAACATTCAGTACTTC. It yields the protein CASRRAGTRGNIQYF.

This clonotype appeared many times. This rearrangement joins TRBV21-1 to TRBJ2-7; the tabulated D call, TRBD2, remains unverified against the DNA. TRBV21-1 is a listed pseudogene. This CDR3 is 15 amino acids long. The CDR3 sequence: CASTPSGGPSYEQYF. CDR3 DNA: TGTGCCAGCACCCCTAGTGGGGGGCCATCCTACGAGCAGTACTTC.

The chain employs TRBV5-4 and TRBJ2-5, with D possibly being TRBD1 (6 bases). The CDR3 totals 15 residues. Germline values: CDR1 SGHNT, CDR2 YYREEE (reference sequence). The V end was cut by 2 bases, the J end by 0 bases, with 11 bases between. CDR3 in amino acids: CASSLPGTNQETQYF. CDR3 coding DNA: TGTGCCAGCAGCTTACCCGGGACAAACCAAGAGACCCAGTACTTC. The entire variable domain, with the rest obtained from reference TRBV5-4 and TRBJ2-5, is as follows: ETGVTQSPTHLIKTRGQQVTLRCSSQSGHNTVSWYQQALGQGPQFIFQYYREEENGRGNFPPRFSGLQFPNYSSELNVNALELDDSALYLCASSLPGTNQETQYFGPGTRLLVL.

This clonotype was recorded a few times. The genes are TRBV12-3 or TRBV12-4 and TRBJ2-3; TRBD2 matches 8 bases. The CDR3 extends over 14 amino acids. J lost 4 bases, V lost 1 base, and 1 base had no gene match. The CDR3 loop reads CASSLDGGADTQYF. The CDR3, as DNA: TGTGCCAGCAGTTTAGACGGGGGGGCAGATACGCAGTATTTT.

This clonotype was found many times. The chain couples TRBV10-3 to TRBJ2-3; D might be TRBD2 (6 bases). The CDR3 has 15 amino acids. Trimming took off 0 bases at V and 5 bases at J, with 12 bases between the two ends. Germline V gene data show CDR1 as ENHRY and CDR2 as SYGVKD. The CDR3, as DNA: TGTGCCATCAGTGAGTCAACGAGTAGCGGAGATACGCAGTATTTT. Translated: CAISESTSSGDTQYF.

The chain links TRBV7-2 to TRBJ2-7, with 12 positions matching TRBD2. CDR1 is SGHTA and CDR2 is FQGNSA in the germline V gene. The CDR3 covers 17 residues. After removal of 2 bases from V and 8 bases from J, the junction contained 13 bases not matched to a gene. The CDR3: CASSLSETSGSRGKQYF. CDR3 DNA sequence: TGTGCCAGCAGCTTATCCGAGACTAGCGGGAGTCGGGGGAAGCAGTACTTC.

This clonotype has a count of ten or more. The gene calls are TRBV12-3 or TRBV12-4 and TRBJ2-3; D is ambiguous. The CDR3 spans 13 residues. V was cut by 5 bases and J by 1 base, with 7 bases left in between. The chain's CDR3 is CASSPAGTDTQYF. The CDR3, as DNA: TGTGCCAGCAGTCCCGCGGGCACAGATACGCAGTATTTT.

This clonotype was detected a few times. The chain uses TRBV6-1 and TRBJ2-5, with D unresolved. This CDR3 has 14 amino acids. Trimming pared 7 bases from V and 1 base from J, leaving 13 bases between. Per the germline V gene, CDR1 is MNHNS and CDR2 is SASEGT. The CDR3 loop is CASTPKGSQETQYF. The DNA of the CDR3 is TGTGCCAGCACCCCTAAGGGAAGCCAAGAGACCCAGTACTTC.

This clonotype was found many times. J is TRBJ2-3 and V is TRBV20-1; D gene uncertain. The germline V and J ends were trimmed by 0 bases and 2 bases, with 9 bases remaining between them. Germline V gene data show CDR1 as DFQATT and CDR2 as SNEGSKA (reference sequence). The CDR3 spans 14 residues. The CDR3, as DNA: TGCAGTGCTAGAGAGAGATTAGACACAGATACGCAGTATTTT. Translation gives CSARERLDTDTQYF.

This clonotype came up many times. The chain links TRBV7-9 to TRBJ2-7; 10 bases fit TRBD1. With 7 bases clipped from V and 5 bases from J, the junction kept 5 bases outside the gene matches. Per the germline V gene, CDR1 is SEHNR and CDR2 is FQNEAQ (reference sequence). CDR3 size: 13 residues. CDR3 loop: CASIGDRGDEQYF. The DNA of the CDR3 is TGTGCCAGCATCGGGGACAGGGGCGACGAGCAGTACTTC.

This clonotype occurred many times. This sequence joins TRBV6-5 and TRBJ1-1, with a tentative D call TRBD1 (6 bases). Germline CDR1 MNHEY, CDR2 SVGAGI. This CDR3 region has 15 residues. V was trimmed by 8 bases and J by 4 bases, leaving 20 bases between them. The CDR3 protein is CASAPHRVEATEAFF. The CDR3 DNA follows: TGTGCCAGCGCCCCCCACAGGGTGGAAGCCACTGAAGCTTTCTTT.

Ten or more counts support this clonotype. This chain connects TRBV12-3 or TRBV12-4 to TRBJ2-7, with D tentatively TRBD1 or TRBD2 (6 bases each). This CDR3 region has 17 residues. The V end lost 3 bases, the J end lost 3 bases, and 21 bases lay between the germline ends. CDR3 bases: TGTGCCAGCAGTTTGGCCGCAGGGGAGGTTAGTTGCTACGAGCAGTACGTC. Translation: CASSLAAGEVSCYEQYV.

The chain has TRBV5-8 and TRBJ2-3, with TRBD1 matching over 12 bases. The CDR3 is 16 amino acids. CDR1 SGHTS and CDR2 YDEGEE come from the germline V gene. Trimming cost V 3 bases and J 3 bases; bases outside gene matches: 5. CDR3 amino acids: CASSYGTGGWTDTQYF. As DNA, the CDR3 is TGTGCCAGCAGCTACGGGACAGGGGGCTGGACAGATACGCAGTATTTT. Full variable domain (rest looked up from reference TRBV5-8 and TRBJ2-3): EAGVTQSPTHLIKTRGQQATLRCSPISGHTSVYWYQQALGLGLQFLLWYDEGEERNRGNFPPRFSGRQFPNYSSELNVNALELEDSALYLCASSYGTGGWTDTQYFGPGTRLTVL.

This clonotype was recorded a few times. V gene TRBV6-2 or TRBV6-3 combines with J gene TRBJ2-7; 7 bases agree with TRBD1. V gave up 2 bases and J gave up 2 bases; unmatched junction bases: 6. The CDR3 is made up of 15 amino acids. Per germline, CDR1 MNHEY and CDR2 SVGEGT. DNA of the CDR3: TGTGCCAGCAGTTACGTGACAGGGTCCACCTACGAGCAGTACGTC. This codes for CASSYVTGSTYEQYV.

As DNA, the CDR3 is TGTGCCAGCAGCCCTTCTTTGGGTACGCAGTATTTT. As protein: CASSPSLGTQYF. V gene TRBV7-2 combines with J gene TRBJ2-3; D remains ambiguous. Germline-derived CDR1 and CDR2 are SGHTA and FQGNSA. This CDR3 is built from 12 residues. V lost 5 bases and J lost 8, with 11 bases in between.

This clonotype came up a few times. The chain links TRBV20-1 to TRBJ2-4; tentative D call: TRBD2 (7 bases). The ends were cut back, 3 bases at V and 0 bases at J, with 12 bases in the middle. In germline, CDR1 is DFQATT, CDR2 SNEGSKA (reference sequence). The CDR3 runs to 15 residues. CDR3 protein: CSARRGGLAKNIQYF. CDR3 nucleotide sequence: TGCAGTGCTAGGAGGGGGGGACTAGCCAAAAACATTCAGTACTTC.

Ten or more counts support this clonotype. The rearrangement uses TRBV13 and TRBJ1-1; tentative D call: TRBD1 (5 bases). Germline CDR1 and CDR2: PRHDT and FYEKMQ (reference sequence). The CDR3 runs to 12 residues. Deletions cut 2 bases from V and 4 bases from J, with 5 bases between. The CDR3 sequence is CASSLQGTEAFF. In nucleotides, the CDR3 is TGTGCCAGCAGCTTACAGGGCACTGAAGCTTTCTTT.

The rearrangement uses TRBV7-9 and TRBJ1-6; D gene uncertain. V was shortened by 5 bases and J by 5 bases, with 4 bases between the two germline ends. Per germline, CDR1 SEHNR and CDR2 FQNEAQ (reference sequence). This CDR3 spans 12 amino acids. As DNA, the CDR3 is TGTGCCAGCAGCGACCATAATTCACCCCTCCACTTT. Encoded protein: CASSDHNSPLHF.

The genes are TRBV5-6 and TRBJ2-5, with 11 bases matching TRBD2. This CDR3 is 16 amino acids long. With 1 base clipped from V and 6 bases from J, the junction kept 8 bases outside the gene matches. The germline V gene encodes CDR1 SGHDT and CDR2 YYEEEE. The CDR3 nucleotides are TGTGCCAGCAGCTTGACTGGTAGCGGGGGGGCAAAGACCCAGTACTTC. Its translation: CASSLTGSGGAKTQYF.

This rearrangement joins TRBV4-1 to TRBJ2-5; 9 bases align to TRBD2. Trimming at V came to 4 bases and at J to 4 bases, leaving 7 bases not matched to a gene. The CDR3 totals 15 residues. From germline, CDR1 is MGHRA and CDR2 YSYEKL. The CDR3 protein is CASSRSGGPVETQYF. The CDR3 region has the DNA TGCGCCAGCAGCCGGAGCGGGGGGCCGGTAGAGACCCAGTACTTC.

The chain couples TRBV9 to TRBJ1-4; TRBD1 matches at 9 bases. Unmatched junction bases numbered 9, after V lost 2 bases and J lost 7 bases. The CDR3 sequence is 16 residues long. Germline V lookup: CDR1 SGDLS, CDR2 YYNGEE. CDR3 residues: CASSVTAGTGSEKLFF. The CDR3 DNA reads TGTGCCAGCAGCGTGACAGCAGGGACAGGGTCTGAAAAACTGTTTTTT. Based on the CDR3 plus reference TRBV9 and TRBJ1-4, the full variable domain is DSGVTQTPKHLITATGQRVTLRCSPRSGDLSVYWYQQSLDQGLQFLIQYYNGEERAKGNILERFSAQQFPDLHSELNLSSLELGDSALYFCASSVTAGTGSEKLFFGSGTQLSVL.

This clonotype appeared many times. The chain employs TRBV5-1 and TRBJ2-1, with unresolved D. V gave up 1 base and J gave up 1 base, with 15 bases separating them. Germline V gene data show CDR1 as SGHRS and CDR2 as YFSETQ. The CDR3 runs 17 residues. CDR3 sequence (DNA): TGCGCCAGCAGCTTGTTTCAGACTCCAGGATCCTACAATGAGCAGTTCTTC. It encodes CASSLFQTPGSYNEQFF. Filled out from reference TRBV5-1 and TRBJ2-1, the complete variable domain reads KAGVTQTPRYLIKTRGQQVTLSCSPISGHRSVSWYQQTPGQGLQFLFEYFSETQRNKGNFPGRFSGRQFSNSRSEMNVSTLELGDSALYLCASSLFQTPGSYNEQFFGPGTRLTVL.